This T cell receptor beta chain was sequenced during a study of cytomegalovirus exposure and HLA in healthy donors (dated by TCRdb to the late 2010s). With respect to the entire study: An earlier analysis of roughly 500 of the donors reported 250 to 350 Gb of sequence data and 95 million to 130 million unique TCR beta sequences obtained from roughly 170 million T cells. HLA typing covered class I and class II loci at four-digit resolution. All discovery cohort repertoires had been generated on a single sequencing platform. The study used immunosequencing to profile the T cell repertoires of several hundred subjects and linked those repertoires to cytomegalovirus serostatus. The aim of the study was to test whether cataloging public T cell receptors could identify signatures of past pathogen exposure. Several DR-DQ haplotypes were handled as single units for association and clustering, since linkage in the cohort was strong. Roughly 320 gigabases of sequencing data and 75 million to 85 million unique TCR sequences made up an early release that covered about 640 HLA-typed donors. The study combined high-throughput TCR immunosequencing, statistical association of individual TCRs with disease status, and machine learning to predict cytomegalovirus infection status. Among about 410 genotyped donors of the cohort, an average of roughly 230,000 unique TCR beta nucleotide sequences was sequenced per donor, of which approximately 18% were non-productive. In the later analysis, no new phenotypic data were used to find candidate immune exposures; instead, reliance was placed on TCR beta sequences and their occurrence across donors. Among the approximately 430 genotyped donors, about 85% belonged to the genetic ancestry cluster associated with self-reported Caucasian donors. Donor age, sex, ethnicity and CMV serostatus were collected together with the repertoire data. To decide whether each TCR beta V gene segment behaved as functional or pseudogenic, an earlier analysis of some 540 of the donors relied on high-throughput TCR beta sequencing. A later genetic analysis took genome-wide SNP genotypes for 398 of the 666 donors and used that subset as a discovery cohort. To study patterns of TCR occurrence, a later analysis re-analyzed previously published TCR beta repertoires from around 670 donors and added high-resolution HLA genotyping. A separate validation cohort of 100 to 150 different subjects was used in addition to the 666-subject first cohort. The number of donors typed differed by locus, with roughly 629-640 for A, B, C, DRB1 and DQB1, roughly 520 for DQA1, 600 to 610 for DPA1, and 450 to 480 for DPB1.

V loses 0 bases, J loses 1 base, and the germline ends lie 11 bases apart. The cysteine opens and the phenylalanine closes a CDR3 of 16 amino acids. Only the CDR3 DNA stays, 48 bases, in frame from base 1. CDR1 is given as SGHDN and CDR2 as FVKESK, both from the germline V gene. Libraries came from the immunoSEQ multiplex PCR assay. The multiplex PCR relied on a mix of 60 forward primers for TCR Vbeta segments and 13 reverse primers for TCR Jbeta segments. A multiplex PCR assay on genomic DNA amplified the CDR3 region of rearranged TCR beta genes. Amplified TCR beta libraries were sequenced as 87-base-pair reads on the Illumina HiSeq System. The paper's data handling went like this. Across the 670 or so repertoires, a later analysis counted 60 million to 90 million unique TCR beta chains, about 10 million of which were shared by at least two donors. Raw reads were error-corrected and collapsed into unique sequences with a nearest-neighbor algorithm that merged closely related sequences to remove PCR and sequencing errors. V, D and J gene segments were assigned by aligning CDR3 sequences to IMGT reference sequences. For a sequence to be retained, a match of at least six nucleotides to both a V gene segment and a J gene segment was required. A rearrangement was called productive if the CDR3 had no stop codons and remained in frame with V and J, and every other rearrangement was called non-productive. CDR3 was defined according to IMGT convention as the region running from the second conserved V-encoded cysteine to the conserved J-encoded phenylalanine. The earlier analysis of about 590 of the donors excluded sequences that lacked an unambiguous match to a single V gene segment. An earlier analysis of 500 to 600 of the donors classified V segments as functional when productive rearrangements were above 56.7% and as segregating when the standard deviation between donors was above 5%. A statistical classification framework was built for diagnosing cytomegalovirus status from the catalog of TCR beta chain sequences. In a later analysis, V and J genes were assigned by comparing TCR nucleotide sequences against IMGT/GENE-DB human TR gene sequences. In a later analysis, CDR3 sequences and most-parsimonious VDJ recombination scenarios were assigned using the TCRdist pipeline. In a later analysis, each TCR beta chain was defined by its CDR3 amino acid sequence together with its V-gene family, and reads lacking a unique V-gene family were excluded. In a later analysis, 550 to 650 highly shared, low-generation-probability nucleotide sequences were removed to address suspected cross-contamination and a sequencing artifact. In a later analysis, a clonal expansion index was calculated for each public chain from normalized within-repertoire ranks of inferred template counts. In a later analysis, generation probabilities were computed using a VDJ recombination model fitted to out-of-frame rearrangements, and the results were checked against IGoR. A later analysis scored TCR-TCR, TCR-HLA and TCR-CMV co-occurrence with hypergeometric tests, applying a repertoire-size bias correction to TCR pairs. A later analysis estimated false discovery rates by permuting HLA or CMV assignments 20 times. In a later analysis, co-occurring TCRs were grouped using DBSCAN, and TCRdist sequence similarity was added for clustering within HLA-allele-positive subsets. Repertoires with fewer than 30,000 or more than 120,000 public chains, plus five repertoires with anomalous nucleotide sharing, were excluded from co-occurrence clustering. TCRdb mirrors the immuneACCESS table, restricted to in-frame sequences. Some clones are absent from its copies; in checked studies, under half trace to an unresolved V gene, and the reason for the others is unknown. That table supplies the V and J calls and clone size; D and trimming were determined from the DNA. The sample yields 190,000 or so clones; roughly four fifths were counted once. The top ten constitute 1.6% of the sample.

The cohort consisted of 600 to 700 healthy bone marrow donors. Cohort members were all nominally healthy when sampled, although unrecorded immune exposures were likely present. The donor was CMV seronegative and was included in the group of 352 seronegative cohort members. Every donor gave a peripheral blood sample, and the peripheral blood mononuclear cells from that sample were used for TCR beta sequencing. The Qiagen DNeasy Blood Extraction Kit was used to extract genomic DNA from the blood cell samples. A word on this clone: No cognate antigen has been identified for it. No much larger clone exists at a distance of one base, and base qualities are not known.

Study-level results and caveats: Broadly in line with IMGT annotations, most TCR beta V segments showed up in productive rearrangements about 90% or about 30% of the time in an earlier analysis of about 500 of the donors. HLA typing was unavailable for some donors at each locus, so association tests used only the typed subset. In a later analysis, most CMV-associated TCR beta chains were found to appear HLA-restricted, with HLA associations seemingly driven largely by CMV exposure. The authors suggested that the approach could potentially be generalized to other disease states and immunological phenotypes. Most TCR sequences were seen in very few donors, while some public TCRs were found in many individuals. According to a later analysis, TCR association rates differed among HLA loci, with DRB1 alleles showing the most associated TCRs and HLA-C alleles showing the fewest. Several of the top co-occurrence clusters appeared to be linked to parvovirus B19, influenza, CMV and Epstein-Barr virus, according to a later analysis. This cohort had only TCR beta chains sequenced, and the lack of alpha or paired-chain data limited which features could be detected. The classifier was reported to diagnose cytomegalovirus status with high specificity and sensitivity in both the original and validation cohorts. A few of the identified cytomegalovirus-associated TCR beta chains were confirmed in vitro to be specific for cytomegalovirus antigens. The study gave a list of under 200 TCR beta chains associated with cytomegalovirus. The sequencing pipeline was judged likely to have produced a cluster of highly shared sequence variants as a technical artifact. In a later genetic analysis, fewer N-insertions in productive TCRs were reported among donors in an Asian-associated ancestry cluster than the approximately 710-donor mean. In a later analysis, around 17,000 TCR beta sequences were associated with specific HLA alleles at a false discovery rate of 0.05. Seventeen rarely observed V segments, including chromosome 9 orphons, were excluded from the earlier analysis of several hundred of the donors because counts were too low. Roughly uniform sequencing depth across donors was assumed in presence/absence analyses, although this assumption may not hold. In a later analysis, HLA-associated TCR beta chains were found to be more clonally expanded and to have lower generation probabilities than equally common non-associated chains. A further reported finding was that TCR beta sequences accurately predicted the HLA-A and HLA-B alleles for most subjects in the first cohort. When HLA alleles, especially DR and DQ, strongly co-occurred, TCR associations were difficult to assign to individual alleles. The 87-base-pair reads could not distinguish some IMGT-functional V segments, including TRBV6-2 and TRBV6-3, so those segments were excluded. Immune exposure information for the cohort was limited to CMV serostatus. Correlated functional status among segregating V segments might be attributable to linkage disequilibrium, but an unknown experimental factor could not be ruled out. In a later genetic analysis, a missense DCLRE1C variant was associated with V-gene and J-gene trimming of TCR beta chains, and the association was replicated in an independent cohort.

This TCR came from a man in his fifties or sixties in good health and CMV-seronegative. The receptor chain draws on TRBV14 and TRBJ2-3; the D gene is not confidently resolved. What was sequenced was PBMCs. The DNA sequence reads TGTGCCAGCAGCCAAGAGTCGGGTACCGGCACAGATACGCAGTATTTT. Protein translation: CASSQESGTGTDTQYF.